These 26 T cell receptor beta chains were all obtained from the same sample, sequenced in a study of CD8+CD57+ T cells in acquired aplastic anemia. TCR beta VDJ and CDR3 profiling used genomic DNA as template. TCRdb called the reads again in MiXCR, with one record for every CDR3 protein. The sample records about 160,000 distinct CDR3 sequences, around half being singletons. Individuals selected for sequencing had exhibited CD8+CD57+ cell expansion on flow cytometry. Sequenced sample: sorted CD4+, CD8+, or CD8+CD57+ T cells (not recorded which) from PBMCs. Receptors originate from a human donor with aplastic anemia.

The gene calls are TRBV6-1 and TRBJ2-7; a weak D match, TRBD2 (6 bases). Germline CDR1 and CDR2: MNHNS and SASEGT. There are 12 residues in the CDR3. Trimming pared 10 bases from V and 6 bases from J, leaving 16 bases between. The CDR3 bases are TGTGCCATGCGGGACTCCCGCTGCGAGCAGTACTTC. Amino acid sequence: CAMRDSRCEQYF.

The chain is built from TRBV10-3 and TRBJ1-1, with a possible D match to TRBD1 (5 bases). Per germline, CDR1 ENHRY and CDR2 SYGVKD. Trimming stripped 2 bases from V and 1 base from J, with 5 bases between. The CDR3 is 13 residues long. DNA for the CDR3: TGTGCCATCAGTGAGCAGGGGAACACTGAAGCTTTCTTT. Its protein is CAISEQGNTEAFF.

This clonotype has ten or more counts. V gene TRBV20-1 combines with J gene TRBJ1-1; TRBD1 aligns across 9 bases. Trimming cost V 7 bases and J 7 bases; bases outside gene matches: 22. This CDR3 contains 17 residues. Germline CDR1 and CDR2: DFQATT and SNEGSKA (reference sequence). The CDR3 sequence is CSGVGGTGSSASGEAFF. CDR3 nucleotide sequence: TGCAGTGGGGTTGGGGGGACAGGGAGTTCCGCGTCGGGTGAAGCTTTCTTT.

V gene TRBV7-9 combines with J gene TRBJ2-7, with unresolved D. Germline lookup yields CDR1 SEHNR and CDR2 FQNEAQ (reference sequence). This CDR3 spans 14 amino acids. CDR3 residues: CASSLRPGLDEQYV. CDR3 nucleotide sequence: TGCGCCAGCAGCCTCAGGCCTGGTCTCGACGAGCAGTACGTC.

This clonotype has ten or more counts. The CDR3 region is CASSYSSSEQFF. For the CDR3, the DNA is TGTGCCAGCAGTTACTCTTCGTCGGAGCAGTTCTTC. This sequence joins TRBV6-5 and TRBJ2-1, with D unresolved. The CDR3 totals 12 residues. Trimming stripped 0 bases from V and 10 bases from J, with 7 bases between. The germline CDR1 and CDR2 sequences are MNHEY and SVGAGI.

The rearrangement uses TRBV27 and TRBJ2-5; 8 positions agree with TRBD1. V shed 1 base, J shed 5 bases, and the junction held 12 bases outside the gene matches. CDR1 and CDR2 (germline): MNHEY, SMNVEV (reference sequence). There are 17 residues in the CDR3. The CDR3: CASSLYNGQGARETQYF. For the CDR3, the DNA is TGTGCCAGCAGTTTATACAACGGACAGGGTGCTCGGGAGACCCAGTACTTC.

Of note for this clonotype: A much larger clone lies one base from this, so it may be a read error. The CDR3 does not close with the conserved phenylalanine or tryptophan, likely indicating a read error. This chain uses TRBV11-1 with TRBJ2-1; 13 bases are a match to TRBD2. The CDR3 spans 14 residues. J gave up 4 bases and V 9 bases, and 3 bases lay outside the gene matches. Germline V gene data show CDR1 as SGHAT and CDR2 as FQDESV (reference sequence). The CDR3 sequence: CARGTSGEYNEQFL. Here the CDR3 DNA reads TGTGCCAGGGGGACTAGCGGGGAATACAATGAGCAGTTCCTC.

The chain employs TRBV7-8 and TRBJ2-7, with TRBD1 matching over 8 bases. From germline, CDR1 is SGHVS and CDR2 FQNEAQ. This CDR3 spans 15 amino acids. V lost 4 bases to trimming and J lost 0 bases; unmatched junction nucleotides: 5. The CDR3 DNA reads as TGTGCCAGCAGCTCTCAGGGGGCTATCTCCTACGAGCAGTACTTC. Its protein is CASSSQGAISYEQYF.

V is TRBV25-1 and J is TRBJ1-4, with 9 bases aligning to TRBD1. CDR3 length equals 14 residues. V dropped 5 bases and J dropped 8; count of bases not matched to a gene: 6. Germline values: CDR1 MGHDK, CDR2 SYGVNS. The CDR3 bases are TGTGCCAGCAGTTCTCGGACAGGGGAAGAAAAACTGTTTTTT. Translating it yields CASSSRTGEEKLFF.

This clonotype was picked up many times. The V call is TRBV2, the J call TRBJ2-1, with 8 bases aligning to TRBD1. The CDR3 runs to 15 residues. The germline V gene encodes CDR1 SNHLY and CDR2 FYNNEI. Trimming cost V 2 bases and J 9 bases; bases outside gene matches: 9. The CDR3 sequence: CASSETGGFNSEQFF. For the CDR3, the DNA is TGTGCCAGCAGTGAAACAGGGGGGTTTAACAGTGAGCAGTTCTTC.

The rearrangement joins TRBV6-2 or TRBV6-3 to TRBJ1-2; 9 nucleotides agree with TRBD1. The CDR3 spans 18 residues. Germline V lookup: CDR1 MNHEY, CDR2 SVGEGT. With V trimmed by 3 bases and J by 0 bases, 11 bases remained unmatched. The chain's CDR3 is CASSYFPGQGSANYGYTF. In DNA, the CDR3 is TGTGCCAGCAGTTATTTCCCGGGACAGGGATCCGCTAACTATGGCTACACCTTC.

Written as DNA, the CDR3 is TGTGCCAGCAGCTTCGGGGGGGCAGATACGCAGTATTTT. Its protein product is CASSFGGADTQYF. V gene TRBV7-3 combines with J gene TRBJ2-3; TRBD2 aligns across 8 bases. V was clipped by 3 bases and J by 4 bases; unmatched bases: 0. This CDR3 has 13 amino acids. Germline lookup yields CDR1 SGHTA and CDR2 FQGTGA.

Remarks on this clonotype: This may come from a read error, since a much larger clone is one base off. The gene calls are TRBV30 and TRBJ2-7, with 8 bases fitting TRBD1. In germline, CDR1 is GTSNPN, CDR2 SVGIG (reference sequence). V lost 3 bases, J lost 5 bases, and 3 bases stayed unmatched. This CDR3 has 12 amino acids. The CDR3 sequence is CAWRLTGDEQYF. As DNA, the CDR3 is TGTGCCTGGAGGCTGACAGGGGACGAGCAGTACTTC.

This chain joins TRBV9 and TRBJ2-7; no reliable D call. CDR1 and CDR2 (germline): SGDLS, YYNGEE. The V gene lost 0 bases and the J gene lost 0 bases, with 7 bases spanning the gap. The CDR3 sequence is 14 residues long. The CDR3 coding sequence is TGTGCCAGCAGCGTAGGGTATCACTCCTACGAGCAGTACTTC. It yields the protein CASSVGYHSYEQYF. The full variable domain, its missing parts supplied by reference TRBV9 and TRBJ2-7, is DSGVTQTPKHLITATGQRVTLRCSPRSGDLSVYWYQQSLDQGLQFLIQYYNGEERAKGNILERFSAQQFPDLHSELNLSSLELGDSALYFCASSVGYHSYEQYFGPGTRLTVT.

This clonotype came up many times. Here the CDR3 reads CASKMTASFAYEQYF. Written as DNA, the CDR3 is TGTGCCAGCAAAATGACAGCTTCCTTCGCCTACGAGCAGTACTTC. The gene calls are TRBV2 and TRBJ2-7; D may be TRBD1 (5 bases). Trimming left V 7 bases short and J 2 bases short, with 18 bases between. This CDR3 contains 15 residues. Germline CDR1 is SNHLY and CDR2 is FYNNEI.

This clonotype appeared many times. The rearrangement uses TRBV4-1 and TRBJ2-3, with 11 bases aligning to TRBD2. The junction had 10 bases not matched to a gene; V was cut back by 0 bases and J by 2 bases. The length of the CDR3 is 19 residues. CDR1 MGHRA and CDR2 YSYEKL come from the germline V gene. The CDR3 sequence: CASSQDRLIAGGPTDTQYF. CDR3 nucleotides: TGCGCCAGCAGCCAAGATCGGCTCATAGCGGGAGGGCCCACAGATACGCAGTATTTT.

This clonotype was observed at least ten times. The J gene is TRBJ1-6, the V gene TRBV13; 7 nucleotides align to TRBD1. Germline values: CDR1 PRHDT, CDR2 FYEKMQ (reference sequence). Trimming removed 5 bases from V and 8 bases from J; junction bases left unmatched: 15. This CDR3 has 17 amino acids. The CDR3 sequence is CASSHKGGTMQDSPLHF. CDR3 in DNA: TGTGCCAGCAGCCACAAAGGGGGCACAATGCAGGATTCACCCCTCCACTTT.

This clonotype was picked up a small number of times. Possible read error: a much larger clone is one base away. The chain joins TRBV9 to TRBJ2-7; unclear D gene. The V gene's germline CDR1 is SGDLS and CDR2 YYNGEE. The V end lost 3 bases, the J end lost 1 base, and 8 bases lay between the germline ends. The CDR3 is 13 residues long. The CDR3 is CASSEARSYEQYF. The DNA of the CDR3 is TGTGCCAGCAGCGAAGCACGGTCCTACGAGCAGTACTTC.

The chain carries TRBV10-1 and TRBJ2-2; 7 bases align to TRBD2. This CDR3 contains 17 residues. Per the germline V gene, CDR1 is WNHNN and CDR2 is SYGVQD (reference sequence). Trimming cost V 0 bases and J 3 bases; bases outside gene matches: 7. The CDR3 sequence: CASSESASGAYTGELFF. The CDR3 region has the DNA TGCGCCAGCAGTGAGTCGGCAAGCGGGGCCTACACCGGGGAGCTGTTTTTT.

The chain joins TRBV27 to TRBJ1-1; D remains unclear. Deletions cut 3 bases from V and 8 bases from J, with 10 bases between. Germline CDR1 is MNHEY and CDR2 is SMNVEV (reference sequence). CDR3 size: 12 residues. The DNA of the CDR3 is TGTGCCAGCAGTTTTTGGGGTCGGGAAGCTTTCTTT. Its translation: CASSFWGREAFF.

This chain links TRBV7-2 with TRBJ2-1, with 7 bases fitting TRBD1. Germline V gene sequence: CDR1 SGHTA, CDR2 FQGNSA. J gave up 10 bases and V 5 bases, and 8 bases lay outside the gene matches. CDR3 length: 13 amino acids. The CDR3 DNA is TGTGCCAGCAGCCAACGATACAGGGGAGAGCAGTTCTTC. As protein: CASSQRYRGEQFF.

The chain uses TRBV10-3 and TRBJ1-2, with 9 nucleotides matching TRBD1. The germline gives CDR1 ENHRY, CDR2 SYGVKD. J gave up 8 bases and V 6 bases, and 10 bases lay outside the gene matches. The CDR3 is 14 amino acids. CDR3 residues: CAIRRTGAVEGYTF. CDR3 DNA: TGTGCCATCAGGCGGACAGGGGCAGTTGAGGGCTACACCTTC.

This rearrangement joins TRBV5-6 to TRBJ1-2, with D unclear. Germline V gives CDR1 SGHDT, CDR2 YYEEEE. The CDR3 has 16 amino acids. The V end was cut by 3 bases, the J end by 0 bases, with 15 bases between. CDR3 nucleotides: TGTGCCAGCAGCTCACTAAATGGGGTGGCTAACTATGGCTACACCTTC. It is translated as CASSSLNGVANYGYTF.

This clonotype was seen a handful of times. This rearrangement joins TRBV15 to TRBJ1-6; the D gene is possibly TRBD1 (6 bases). CDR3 length: 15 residues. V dropped 0 bases and J dropped 10 bases, with 13 bases sitting between them. The germline CDR1 and CDR2 sequences are LNHNV and YYDKDF (reference sequence). This chain's CDR3 is CATSRDVGAGSPLHF. CDR3 bases: TGTGCCACCAGCAGAGATGTGGGGGCCGGATCACCCCTCCACTTT.

The V gene is TRBV27, the J gene TRBJ1-4, with D maybe TRBD1 (6 bases). The CDR3 is made up of 15 amino acids. Germline lookup yields CDR1 MNHEY and CDR2 SMNVEV (reference sequence). Trimming pared 5 bases from V and 5 bases from J, leaving 15 bases between. The CDR3 is CASSSVGGRNEKLFF. The CDR3 nucleotides read TGTGCCAGCAGTAGTGTTGGGGGGCGGAATGAAAAACTGTTTTTT.

This chain connects TRBV19 to TRBJ2-5, with TRBD2 matching 7 bases. The CDR3 has 14 residues. V shed 4 bases and J 13 bases; nucleotides not matched to a gene: 15. Germline-derived CDR1 and CDR2 are LNHDA and SQIVND (reference sequence). The CDR3 region is CASSRASGATLVYF. The DNA of the CDR3 is TGTGCCAGTAGTAGAGCCAGCGGGGCCACCTTGGTGTACTTC.